Listed below are T cell receptor beta chains from one sample, sequenced in a study of blood T cell repertoires in COVID-19. Clones were read by immunoSEQ multiplex PCR, and TCRdb kept only the in-frame ones, dropping some. This table has fewer than 250,000 clones, just under 90% appearing once. Sequenced sample: peripheral blood. Every receptor here comes from a man between 25 and 39 years old with COVID-19, enrolled during active disease. Both conserved end residues are part of each CDR3. A D gene is named only where the DNA matches it firmly. Size tells how often a clone was seen (once, few, many) or the class of an expanded clone, and some rows leave it out.

clone_size,j_call,v_call,d_call,cdr3_aa,cdr3_nt
.,TRBJ1-2,TRBV13,TRBD1,CASSSGQQNYGYTF,TGTGCCAGCAGCTCGGGACAGCAAAACTATGGCTACACCTTC
.,TRBJ2-3,TRBV18,.,CASSPPGHFYTDTQYF,TGTGCCAGCTCACCACCAGGACACTTTTACACAGATACGCAGTATTTT
.,TRBJ2-3,TRBV6-5,.,CASSLRTRSTDTQYF,TGTGCCAGCAGTCTAAGGACACGTAGCACAGATACGCAGTATTTT
.,TRBJ1-3,TRBV18,.,CASSLLGQISGNTIYF,TGTGCCAGCTCACTACTGGGACAAATCTCTGGAAACACCATATATTTT
.,TRBJ1-1,TRBV7-2,TRBD1,CASSPTTGNRAFF,TGTGCCAGCAGCCCGACGACAGGGAATCGAGCTTTCTTT
once,TRBJ2-1,TRBV30,TRBD2,CAWGAGGYNEQFF,TGTGCCTGGGGGGCGGGAGGCTACAATGAGCAGTTCTTC
.,TRBJ1-2,TRBV9,TRBD1,CASSVEGQPLTYGYTF,TGTGCCAGCAGCGTAGAGGGACAGCCGCTTACTTATGGCTACACCTTC
.,TRBJ1-2,TRBV28,.,CASSLSRAYGYTF,TGTGCCAGCAGTTTGAGCAGGGCCTATGGCTACACCTTC
.,TRBJ2-1,TRBV10-3,TRBD2,CAISETSGSPEQFF,TGTGCCATCAGTGAGACTAGCGGGAGCCCTGAGCAGTTCTTC
.,TRBJ1-3,TRBV7-2,.,CASSLVLGDSGNTIYF,TGTGCCAGCAGCTTAGTTTTGGGCGACTCTGGAAACACCATATATTTT
.,TRBJ1-6,TRBV27,.,CASSLRQDYNSPLHF,TGTGCCAGCAGTTTACGCCAGGACTATAATTCACCCCTCCACTTT
.,TRBJ2-1,TRBV19,.,CASRGARQYNEQFF,TGTGCCAGTAGGGGGGCCAGGCAATACAATGAGCAGTTCTTC
.,TRBJ2-5,TRBV2,TRBD1,CASSVRGPQETQYF,TGTGCCAGCAGTGTCAGGGGGCCCCAAGAGACCCAGTACTTC
.,TRBJ1-1,TRBV6-6,.,CASSYLQENTEAFF,TGTGCCAGCAGTTACCTACAGGAGAACACTGAAGCTTTCTTT
.,TRBJ2-5,TRBV7-9,TRBD1,CASSEGQGAETQYF,TGTGCCAGCAGCGAGGGACAGGGGGCAGAGACCCAGTACTTC
.,TRBJ2-3,TRBV24-1,.,CATSDPPPADTQYF,TGTGCCACCAGTGACCCCCCTCCCGCAGATACGCAGTATTTT
.,TRBJ1-1,TRBV29-1,TRBD1,CSVAAHLGQGLMNTEAFF,TGCAGCGTTGCCGCCCACTTGGGACAGGGGTTGATGAACACTGAAGCTTTCTTT
.,TRBJ1-2,TRBV11-1,.,CASSFDGNYGYTF,TGTGCCAGCAGCTTCGACGGGAACTATGGCTACACCTTC
.,TRBJ1-2,TRBV24-1,TRBD1,CATSDPSQGGDGYTF,TGTGCCACCAGTGATCCATCACAGGGGGGGGATGGCTACACCTTC
.,TRBJ1-1,TRBV19,.,CASSSGTSGNTEAFF,TGTGCCAGTAGCTCTGGGACTTCGGGGAACACTGAAGCTTTCTTT
.,TRBJ1-1,TRBV18,.,CASSHRETGNTEAFF,TGTGCCAGCTCGCACAGGGAAACGGGGAACACTGAAGCTTTCTTT